Following are 17 T cell receptor beta chains from one sample sequenced in a study of shared clonotypes between healthy human individuals. CD45RO-negative, CCR7-selected cells formed the naive CD8 fraction, which excluded terminally differentiated effector memory CD45RA+ cells. Produced via immunoSEQ multiplex PCR; TCRdb's table is partial and in-frame only. Seen here are 760,000 or so clones, around 96% observed once, and the top ten hold less than 0.25%. Sequencing was done on a sample of naive CD8+ T cells sorted from blood. Receptors were obtained from a man aged 25-40 years in good health.

V and J are TRBV9 and TRBJ1-4; no clear D gene. This CDR3 spans 17 amino acids. Looked up from germline, CDR1 is SGDLS and CDR2 is YYNGEE. Trimming left V 0 bases short and J 0 bases short, with 12 bases between. The CDR3 spells CASSVGRTVATNEKLFF. As DNA, the CDR3 is TGTGCCAGCAGCGTAGGAAGGACCGTTGCAACTAATGAAAAACTGTTTTTT. The entire variable domain, with the rest obtained from reference TRBV9 and TRBJ1-4, is as follows: DSGVTQTPKHLITATGQRVTLRCSPRSGDLSVYWYQQSLDQGLQFLIQYYNGEERAKGNILERFSAQQFPDLHSELNLSSLELGDSALYFCASSVGRTVATNEKLFFGSGTQLSVL.

The rearrangement joins TRBV15 to TRBJ2-7, with D uncertain. Germline lookup yields CDR1 LNHNV and CDR2 YYDKDF (reference sequence). Trimming took 1 base from V and 0 from J, leaving 16 bases between them. CDR3 length: 17 residues. CDR3 protein: CATSRAIDSLSSYEQYF. The CDR3 DNA follows: TGTGCCACCAGCAGAGCTATAGATAGCCTGAGCTCCTACGAGCAGTACTTC. Drawing the rest from reference TRBV15 and TRBJ2-7, the complete variable domain is DAMVIQNPRYQVTQFGKPVTLSCSQTLNHNVMYWYQQKSSQAPKLLFHYYDKDFNNEADTPDNFQSRRPNTSFCFLDIRSPGLGDTAMYLCATSRAIDSLSSYEQYFGPGTRLTVT.

The chain joins TRBV27 to TRBJ2-2, with 7 bases that match TRBD2. Germline V lookup: CDR1 MNHEY, CDR2 SMNVEV (reference sequence). CDR3 length: 13 amino acids. V shed 8 bases, J shed 5 bases, and the junction held 5 bases outside the gene matches. The CDR3 loop is CASASGGTGELFF. Here the CDR3 DNA reads TGTGCCAGCGCCTCGGGGGGTACCGGGGAGCTGTTTTTT.

The V gene is TRBV5-6, the J gene TRBJ2-7, with D possibly matching TRBD2 (6 bases). CDR1 SGHDT and CDR2 YYEEEE come from the germline V gene. This CDR3 region has 14 residues. Trimming left V 1 base short and J 0 bases short, with 8 bases between. The DNA of the CDR3 is TGTGCCAGCAGCTTGTTGCGGGACTCCTACGAGCAGTACTTC. It is translated as CASSLLRDSYEQYF. Drawing the rest from reference TRBV5-6 and TRBJ2-7, the complete variable domain is DAGVTQSPTHLIKTRGQQVTLRCSPKSGHDTVSWYQQALGQGPQFIFQYYEEEERQRGNFPDRFSGHQFPNYSSELNVNALLLGDSALYLCASSLLRDSYEQYFGPGTRLTVT.

This clone has just one count. The chain has TRBV5-1 and TRBJ2-3; 11 bases agree with TRBD2. There are 16 residues in the CDR3. Germline V gene sequence: CDR1 SGHRS, CDR2 YFSETQ. Germline trimming cut 3 bases from V and 2 bases from J; bases unmatched to any gene: 5. The CDR3 nucleotides are TGCGCCAGCAGCTACCCGGGACTAGCGGACACAGATACGCAGTATTTT. This sequence encodes CASSYPGLADTDTQYF.

This clone was counted a single time. The chain recombines TRBV12-5 with TRBJ2-7; D is undetermined. This CDR3 has 12 residues. Germline assignment: CDR1 LGHNT and CDR2 FRNRAP. The ends were cut back, 11 bases at V and 5 bases at J, with 16 bases in the middle. This CDR3 is CAARRRWDEQYF. The DNA for the CDR3 is TGTGCTGCCCGACGCCGGTGGGACGAGCAGTACTTC.

The chain employs TRBV7-6 and TRBJ1-5; D uncertain. The CDR3 is 14 residues long. Trimming shortened V by 0 bases and J by 3 bases, and 6 bases separated the two germline ends. Germline CDR1 and CDR2: SGHVS and FNYEAQ. The CDR3 is CASSLAGPNQPQHF. The CDR3 DNA is TGTGCCAGCAGCTTAGCAGGACCCAATCAGCCCCAGCATTTT. Together with reference TRBV7-6 and TRBJ1-5, the CDR3 gives the full variable domain: GAGVSQSPRYKVTKRGQDVALRCDPISGHVSLYWYRQALGQGPEFLTYFNYEAQQDKSGLPNDRFSAERPEGSISTLTIQRTEQRDSAMYRCASSLAGPNQPQHFGDGTRLSIL.

The gene calls are TRBV4-1 and TRBJ2-3; D is possibly TRBD1 (6 bases). Germline V gene lookup returns CDR1 MGHRA and CDR2 YSYEKL. This CDR3 is 16 amino acids long. V dropped 4 bases and J dropped 1 base, with 15 bases sitting between them. CDR3 sequence: CASSPGAFYRTDTQYF. CDR3 DNA sequence: TGCGCCAGCAGCCCAGGGGCCTTCTATCGCACAGATACGCAGTATTTT.

The rearrangement links TRBV27 to TRBJ1-5; the match to TRBD1 covers 8 bases. The J segment lost 1 base and the V segment lost 6 bases, leaving 5 bases of the junction unmatched. CDR1 is MNHEY and CDR2 is SMNVEV in the germline V gene (reference sequence). The CDR3 covers 15 residues. As DNA, the CDR3 is TGTGCCAGCAGGACAGGGGAACAGAGCAATCAGCCCCAGCATTTT. Translating gives CASRTGEQSNQPQHF.

The chain recombines TRBV5-5 with TRBJ2-7; 8 nucleotides agree with TRBD1. Germline-derived CDR1 and CDR2 are SGHKS and YYEKEE (reference sequence). V lost 1 base, J lost 2 bases, and 5 bases stayed unmatched. CDR3 length: 15 amino acids. The CDR3 reads CASSLLGQDPYEQYF. CDR3 nucleotide sequence: TGTGCCAGCAGCTTGTTGGGACAGGACCCCTACGAGCAGTACTTC.

V usage is TRBV23-1 and J usage is TRBJ1-5; D gene ambiguous. TRBV23-1 is reported as an ORF; its role is uncertain. The CDR3 is 15 residues long. With 3 bases removed from V and 3 bases from J, the gap between germline ends came to 12 bases. The CDR3 region is CASSQAAANNQPQHF. CDR3 nucleotide sequence: TGCGCCAGCAGTCAGGCAGCGGCTAACAATCAGCCCCAGCATTTT.

The CDR3 DNA sequence: TGTGCCAGCAGTATGACAGGGGACTATGGCTACACCTTC. It is translated as CASSMTGDYGYTF. This sequence joins TRBV11-2 and TRBJ1-2; 8 bases agree with TRBD1. The CDR3 has 13 residues. Per germline, CDR1 SGHAT and CDR2 FQNNGV. Unmatched junction bases numbered 3, after V lost 6 bases and J lost 3 bases. The variable domain in full, with the rest retrieved from reference TRBV11-2 and TRBJ1-2, is EAGVAQSPRYKIIEKRQSVAFWCNPISGHATLYWYQQILGQGPKLLIQFQNNGVVDDSQLPKDRFSAERLKGVDSTLKIQPAKLEDSAVYLCASSMTGDYGYTFGSGTRLTVV.

The chain employs TRBV11-2 and TRBJ2-7; TRBD1 aligns across 8 bases. The junction had 9 bases not matched to a gene; V was cut back by 5 bases and J by 3 bases. The CDR3 is made up of 15 amino acids. Germline lookup yields CDR1 SGHAT and CDR2 FQNNGV. The CDR3 sequence is CASSLNTGTGYEQYF. CDR3 DNA: TGTGCCAGCAGCCTGAACACCGGGACAGGCTACGAGCAGTACTTC. Looking up the rest from reference TRBV11-2 and TRBJ2-7 gives the full variable domain: EAGVAQSPRYKIIEKRQSVAFWCNPISGHATLYWYQQILGQGPKLLIQFQNNGVVDDSQLPKDRFSAERLKGVDSTLKIQPAKLEDSAVYLCASSLNTGTGYEQYFGPGTRLTVT.

The chain uses TRBV19 and TRBJ2-1; D is perhaps TRBD2 (5 bases). The CDR3 runs 13 residues. Trimming removed 2 bases from V and 9 bases from J, with 11 bases in between. Germline V lookup: CDR1 LNHDA, CDR2 SQIVND (reference sequence). CDR3: CASSITTEGEQFF. The CDR3, as DNA: TGTGCCAGTAGTATAACTACAGAGGGTGAGCAGTTCTTC.

Here the CDR3 reads CASSVARQENTQYF. In DNA form, the CDR3 reads TGTGCCAGCAGCGTAGCTAGACAGGAGAATACGCAGTATTTT. The rearrangement links TRBV9 to TRBJ2-3, with TRBD1 as a possible D gene (6 bases). With 0 bases removed from V and 7 bases from J, the gap between germline ends came to 12 bases. There are 14 residues in the CDR3. CDR1 is SGDLS, CDR2 YYNGEE, per germline.

CDR3 in DNA: TGTGCCGGGATGGAGAAAAACACCATATATTTT. Amino acids: CAGMEKNTIYF. The chain links TRBV7-9 to TRBJ1-3; D gene unclear. The V and J ends lost 11 bases and 6 bases respectively, with 11 bases between them. The length of the CDR3 is 11 residues. The germline gives CDR1 SEHNR, CDR2 FQNEAQ (reference sequence).

This clone showed up just once. The chain employs TRBV7-8 and TRBJ2-7; 9 bases line up with TRBD1. The CDR3 covers 15 residues. Germline V CDR1 and CDR2: SGHVS, FQNEAQ. V lost 4 bases, J lost 4 bases, and 8 bases stayed unmatched. The CDR3 region is CASSSAGTGNYEQYF. Written as DNA, the CDR3 is TGTGCCAGCAGCTCCGCCGGGACAGGGAATTACGAGCAGTACTTC.